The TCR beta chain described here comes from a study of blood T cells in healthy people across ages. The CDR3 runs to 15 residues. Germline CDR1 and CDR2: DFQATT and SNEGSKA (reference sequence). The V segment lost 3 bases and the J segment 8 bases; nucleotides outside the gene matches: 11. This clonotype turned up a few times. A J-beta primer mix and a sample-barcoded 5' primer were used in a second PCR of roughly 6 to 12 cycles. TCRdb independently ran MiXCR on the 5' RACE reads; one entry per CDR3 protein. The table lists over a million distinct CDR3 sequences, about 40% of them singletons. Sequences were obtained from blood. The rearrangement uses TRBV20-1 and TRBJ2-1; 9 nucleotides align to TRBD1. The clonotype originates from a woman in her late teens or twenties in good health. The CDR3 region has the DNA TGCAGTGCTAGCTCGGGACAGGGATTGGTAGATGAGCAGTTCTTC. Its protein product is CSASSGQGLVDEQFF.